This T cell receptor beta chain was sequenced for a study of blood T cell repertoires in COVID-19. The germline CDR1 and CDR2 sequences are SEHNR and FQNEAQ (reference sequence). J lost 7 bases, V lost 4 bases, and 12 bases had no gene match. CDR3 length: 17 residues. Generated by immunoSEQ multiplex PCR, the TCRdb table keeps only in-frame clones and is missing some. The table includes about 220,000 clones, roughly nine tenths detected once. This receptor was taken from a woman aged 18-29 years in a cohort exposed to, infected with or recovered from COVID-19 (not recorded which). Sequencing was performed on PBMCs or T cells enriched from blood (not recorded which). The V and J genes are TRBV7-9 and TRBJ2-1, with 11 positions matching TRBD2. CDR3 sequence: CASSSTIAGGPVNEQFF. The CDR3 DNA is TGTGCCAGCAGCTCGACTATAGCGGGAGGGCCAGTGAATGAGCAGTTCTTC.